This TCR beta chain emerged from a study of blood T cell repertoires in COVID-19. In the study overall: Acute-phase and convalescent COVID-19 samples originated in the United States, Italy and Spain. T cells, B-cell-depleted T cells, or PBMCs supplied cDNA or gDNA.

The CDR3 runs to 12 residues. J was trimmed by 6 bases and V by 4 bases; bases with no gene match: 2. Germline loops: CDR1 GTSNPN, CDR2 SVGIG (reference sequence). This clone has a single count. How the authors handled the data: The authors estimated nucleated cell counts from reference gene primer amplification. Only in-frame clones appear in the TCRdb table, and some are missing; sequencing was by immunoSEQ multiplex PCR. V and J calls plus clone size are reproduced from that table; the DNA served to infer D and trimming. Counted here are around 94,000 clones, roughly 80% occurring once; the ten biggest clones make up around 6.5%.

Sequencing was done on a sample of peripheral blood. The receptor was derived from a man aged 55 to 70 with acute or convalescent COVID-19. The chain has TRBV30 and TRBJ1-4; TRBD1 agrees at 7 bases. In DNA, the CDR3 is TGTGCCTGGAACAGGGGTGATGAAAAACTGTTTTTT. Residues: CAWNRGDEKLFF. The full variable domain, its missing parts supplied by reference TRBV30 and TRBJ1-4, is SQTIHQWPATLVQPVGSPLSLECTVEGTSNPNLYWYRQAAGRGLQLLFYSVGIGQISSEVPQNLSASRPQDRQFILSSKKLLLSDSGFYLCAWNRGDEKLFFGSGTQLSVL.